One sample yielded the 32 T cell receptor beta chains listed below, sequenced in a study of PD-L1 blockade in urothelial cancer. TCRdb's copy holds only in-frame clones and misses some; the assay was immunoSEQ multiplex PCR. Among 38,000 or so clones, roughly 81% were seen once, and the ten largest hold 2.6%. The sample's time point: peripheral blood 6 weeks after treatment start. Sequencing used PBMCs, obtained around atezolizumab (anti-PD-L1) treatment. The receptors shown here come from a man between 65 and 80 years old with urothelial cancer.

The chain carries TRBV13 and TRBJ1-2; 7 bases match TRBD1. This CDR3 comprises 15 residues. Per the germline V gene, CDR1 is PRHDT and CDR2 is FYEKMQ (reference sequence). Trimming at V came to 5 bases and at J to 2 bases, leaving 8 bases not matched to a gene. CDR3 nucleotide sequence: TGTGCCAGCAGCCTTTCCTCGACAGGGAACTATGGCTACACCTTC. Translation: CASSLSSTGNYGYTF. The full variable domain, in which reference TRBV13 and TRBJ1-2 provide the parts outside the CDR3, is AAGVIQSPRHLIKEKRETATLKCYPIPRHDTVYWYQQGPGQDPQFLISFYEKMQSDKGSIPDRFSAQQFSDYHSELNMSSLELGDSALYFCASSLSSTGNYGYTFGSGTRLTVV.

This chain uses TRBV2 with TRBJ1-2; D perhaps matches TRBD1 (5 bases). Trimming pared 6 bases from V and 3 bases from J, leaving 17 bases between. Germline CDR1 reads SNHLY; CDR2 reads FYNNEI. The CDR3 has 15 amino acids. CDR3 DNA: TGTGCCAGCAGGGCCCGGACGCAGGGCTACTATGGCTACACCTTC. It translates to CASRARTQGYYGYTF.

This clone was picked up one time. The chain uses TRBV29-1 and TRBJ2-3, with a tentative D call TRBD2 (5 bases). The CDR3 sequence is 14 residues long. The V gene lost 3 bases and the J gene lost 5 bases, with 15 bases spanning the gap. Germline lookup yields CDR1 SQVTM and CDR2 ANQGSEA. CDR3 in amino acids: CSVEGSGIVDTQYF. The DNA of the CDR3 is TGCAGCGTTGAGGGTTCGGGAATTGTAGATACGCAGTATTTT.

This chain connects TRBV28 to TRBJ2-7; TRBD1 matches 10 bases. The CDR3 totals 16 residues. Germline-derived CDR1 and CDR2 are MDHEN and SYDVKM. V lost 6 bases and J lost 0; bases outside the gene matches: 8. The CDR3 DNA sequence: TGTGCCAGCAGCCTAATGGGACAGGGGCCCTCCTACGAGCAGTACTTC. Its translation is CASSLMGQGPSYEQYF.

This chain joins TRBV2 and TRBJ2-2; D perhaps matches TRBD2 (6 bases). Germline V gene data show CDR1 as SNHLY and CDR2 as FYNNEI. The CDR3 is made up of 15 amino acids. V gave up 5 bases and J gave up 0 bases, with 10 bases separating them. DNA for the CDR3: TGTGCCAGCAGTCTGTCTAGCGCGAACACCGGGGAGCTGTTTTTT. Amino acids: CASSLSSANTGELFF.

The genes are TRBV18 and TRBJ1-2, with a tentative D call TRBD1 (5 bases). Trimming took off 5 bases at V and 4 bases at J, with 17 bases between the two ends. Per germline, CDR1 KGHSH and CDR2 LQKENI. The CDR3 covers 15 residues. This chain's CDR3 is CASSSSPTVLYGYTF. CDR3 nucleotides: TGTGCCAGCTCATCCTCCCCGACAGTCCTCTATGGCTACACCTTC.

The chain employs TRBV5-1 and TRBJ2-1, with 11 bases identical to TRBD1. The CDR3 is 17 residues long. CDR1 and CDR2 (germline): SGHRS, YFSETQ. The J segment lost 6 bases and the V segment lost 4 bases, leaving 12 bases of the junction unmatched. The CDR3 coding sequence is TGCGCCAGCAGCCCGAGGAGGACAGGGGGCTTCTTCAATGAGCAGTTCTTC. This encodes CASSPRRTGGFFNEQFF.

This rearrangement joins TRBV5-1 to TRBJ2-2, with 8 bases matching TRBD1. The ends lost 0 bases at V and 5 bases at J; junction bases unmatched: 6. This CDR3 has 16 residues. CDR1 is SGHRS, CDR2 YFSETQ, per germline. The CDR3 region is CASSLGGQGWTGELFF. The CDR3 DNA sequence: TGCGCCAGCAGCTTGGGCGGACAGGGTTGGACCGGGGAGCTGTTTTTT.

The chain couples TRBV9 to TRBJ2-2; 10 bases fit TRBD2. J gave up 5 bases and V 0 bases, and 4 bases lay outside the gene matches. CDR3 size: 16 residues. Germline lookup yields CDR1 SGDLS and CDR2 YYNGEE. Here the CDR3 DNA reads TGTGCCAGCAGCGTAGGGTCTAGCGGGAGTACCGGGGAGCTGTTTTTT. This sequence encodes CASSVGSSGSTGELFF.

The V gene is TRBV14, the J gene TRBJ2-3, with TRBD2 matching over 12 bases. The ends lost 4 bases at V and 3 bases at J; junction bases unmatched: 5. CDR1 and CDR2 from the germline V gene are SGHDN and FVKESK. This CDR3 spans 16 amino acids. The CDR3 protein is CASSRRTSGMTDTQYF. In DNA, the CDR3 is TGTGCCAGCAGCCGACGGACTAGCGGGATGACAGATACGCAGTATTTT.

The chain joins TRBV5-6 to TRBJ1-4; perhaps TRBD1 as D (5 bases). This CDR3 contains 17 residues. V lost 0 bases and J 7 bases, leaving 19 bases between the germline ends. From germline, CDR1 is SGHDT and CDR2 YYEEEE. The CDR3 DNA is TGTGCCAGCAGCTTGGGGGGCGGAGGGGCGGGGGTTGAAAAACTGTTTTTT. Its protein product is CASSLGGGGAGVEKLFF. Looking up the rest from reference TRBV5-6 and TRBJ1-4 gives the full variable domain: DAGVTQSPTHLIKTRGQQVTLRCSPKSGHDTVSWYQQALGQGPQFIFQYYEEEERQRGNFPDRFSGHQFPNYSSELNVNALLLGDSALYLCASSLGGGGAGVEKLFFGSGTQLSVL.

The CDR3 region is CASSASGGYNEQFF. CDR3 sequence (DNA): TGTGCCAGCAGTGCCTCCGGGGGATACAATGAGCAGTTCTTC. The genes are TRBV6-4 and TRBJ2-1; perhaps TRBD2 as D (6 bases). There are 14 residues in the CDR3. Germline V gene data show CDR1 as MRHNA and CDR2 as SNTAGT. V was clipped by 4 bases and J by 4 bases, with 11 bases between them.

The chain is built from TRBV7-2 and TRBJ2-1, with TRBD2 as a possible D gene (6 bases). Trimming took 0 bases from V and 9 from J, leaving 9 bases between them. Germline V gene lookup returns CDR1 SGHTA and CDR2 FQGNSA. This CDR3 has 13 residues. For the CDR3, the DNA is TGTGCCAGCAGCTTAGCGGAGGGGCGTGAGCAGTTCTTC. Its translation: CASSLAEGREQFF. Full variable domain (outside the CDR3, taken from reference TRBV7-2 and TRBJ2-1): GAGVSQSPSNKVTEKGKDVELRCDPISGHTALYWYRQSLGQGLEFLIYFQGNSAPDKSGLPSDRFSAERTGGSVSTLTIQRTQQEDSAVYLCASSLAEGREQFFGPGTRLTVL.

The rearrangement uses TRBV4-2 and TRBJ2-6; no definite D call. The CDR3 sequence is 16 residues long. Germline V gives CDR1 LGHNA, CDR2 YNFKEQ. Trimming left V 2 bases short and J 0 bases short, with 8 bases between. The CDR3 region has the DNA TGTGCCAGCAGCCAAATATTCAGCTCTGGGGCCAACGTCCTGACTTTC. Translation: CASSQIFSSGANVLTF.

The chain recombines TRBV2 with TRBJ2-1, with TRBD2 as a possible D gene (5 bases). The germline CDR1 and CDR2 sequences are SNHLY and FYNNEI. Trimming left V 9 bases short and J 4 bases short, with 10 bases between. CDR3 length equals 12 residues. The CDR3 DNA follows: TGTGCCAGTTCTGGGGAGTACAATGAGCAGTTCTTC. Residues: CASSGEYNEQFF.

The rearrangement uses TRBV9 and TRBJ2-7; D possibly corresponds to TRBD1 (6 bases). The CDR3 totals 14 residues. Trimming pared 4 bases from V and 6 bases from J, leaving 17 bases between. Germline lookup yields CDR1 SGDLS and CDR2 YYNGEE. The CDR3 nucleotides are TGTGCCAGCAGCAACACTTATACAGGGAGCGAGCAGTACTTC. Its protein is CASSNTYTGSEQYF.

This clone showed up just once. V usage is TRBV5-1 and J usage is TRBJ1-2; 7 nucleotides line up with TRBD1. Germline lookup yields CDR1 SGHRS and CDR2 YFSETQ. The V and J ends lost 4 bases and 8 bases, in that order; junction bases with no gene match: 11. The CDR3 loop spans 14 amino acids. The CDR3: CASSEGRGTEGYTF. CDR3 sequence (DNA): TGCGCCAGCAGCGAGGGCAGGGGGACAGAAGGCTACACCTTC. The full variable domain, completed using reference TRBV5-1 and TRBJ1-2, is KAGVTQTPRYLIKTRGQQVTLSCSPISGHRSVSWYQQTPGQGLQFLFEYFSETQRNKGNFPGRFSGRQFSNSRSEMNVSTLELGDSALYLCASSEGRGTEGYTFGSGTRLTVV.

This clone has more than one count but fewer than ten. V is TRBV14 and J is TRBJ2-1, with 11 bases that match TRBD2. Germline trimming cut 8 bases from V and 7 bases from J; bases unmatched to any gene: 7. There are 14 residues in the CDR3. The germline V gene encodes CDR1 SGHDN and CDR2 FVKESK. This chain's CDR3 is CASRTSGPANEQFF. The CDR3 region has the DNA TGTGCCAGCCGGACTAGCGGGCCGGCAAATGAGCAGTTCTTC. The whole variable domain, remainder taken from reference TRBV14 and TRBJ2-1, is EAGVTQFPSHSVIEKGQTVTLRCDPISGHDNLYWYRRVMGKEIKFLLHFVKESKQDESGMPNNRFLAERTGGTYSTLKVQPAELEDSGVYFCASRTSGPANEQFFGPGTRLTVL.

The chain couples TRBV28 to TRBJ2-1, with D perhaps TRBD2 (7 bases). Trimming cost V 8 bases and J 3 bases, with 23 bases left between them. Looked up from germline, CDR1 is MDHEN and CDR2 is SYDVKM. This CDR3 has 17 amino acids. The CDR3 is CASPPGARAGDYNEQFF. Written as DNA, the CDR3 is TGTGCCAGCCCCCCGGGGGCCCGGGCGGGAGACTACAATGAGCAGTTCTTC.

This sequence joins TRBV27 and TRBJ2-5, with TRBD1 matching over 8 bases. Germline V gene sequence: CDR1 MNHEY, CDR2 SMNVEV (reference sequence). The CDR3 has 14 amino acids. J lost 5 bases, V lost 6 bases, and 8 bases had no gene match. CDR3: CASRVDRGRETQYF. The CDR3 coding sequence is TGTGCCAGCAGAGTTGACAGGGGAAGGGAGACCCAGTACTTC.

The chain has TRBV10-3 and TRBJ2-7; D uncertain. This CDR3 region has 12 residues. Trimming stripped 2 bases from V and 2 bases from J, with 4 bases between. Germline V gene sequence: CDR1 ENHRY, CDR2 SYGVKD. CDR3 coding DNA: TGTGCCATCAGTGAGACTACCTACGAGCAGTACTTC. It yields the protein CAISETTYEQYF.

The chain links TRBV4-1 to TRBJ2-7; 7 bases are a match to TRBD2. The CDR3 spans 15 residues. Germline CDR1 MGHRA, CDR2 YSYEKL. With 6 bases clipped from V and 3 bases from J, the junction kept 11 bases outside the gene matches. CDR3 sequence: CASSYSAGDVYEQYF. The CDR3 DNA sequence: TGCGCCAGCAGTTACTCCGCGGGAGACGTCTACGAGCAGTACTTC.

With regard to this clone: At one end the junction does not follow the germline gene, possibly because of a read error. The rearrangement joins TRBV7-7 to TRBJ2-7; 12 nucleotides agree with TRBD2. This CDR3 contains 14 residues. CDR1 is SSHAT, CDR2 FNYEAQ, per germline (reference sequence). The CDR3 region has the DNA TGTGCTAGCAGCGAAGGGACTAGCGGGTACGAGCAGTACTTC. Translated: CASSEGTSGYEQYF.

The chain combines TRBV7-9 with TRBJ2-2; weak D call: TRBD1 (5 bases). V was pared by 0 bases and J by 7 bases, with 9 bases between. The CDR3 length is 14 residues. Germline CDR1 SEHNR, CDR2 FQNEAQ (reference sequence). CDR3: CASSLATVNGELFF. CDR3 sequence (DNA): TGTGCCAGCAGCTTAGCGACAGTAAACGGGGAGCTGTTTTTT.

As concerns this clone: Mismatch with germline at one junction end may stem from a read error. This chain links TRBV11-2 with TRBJ2-1; 7 bases fit TRBD2. This CDR3 spans 14 amino acids. Per the germline V gene, CDR1 is SGHAT and CDR2 is FQNNGV. The CDR3, as DNA: TGTGCCAGCAGTTTAGGCCCAACTAGCGAGGAGCAGTTCTTC. It codes for CASSLGPTSEEQFF. The full variable domain, its missing parts supplied by reference TRBV11-2 and TRBJ2-1, is EAGVAQSPRYKIIEKRQSVAFWCNPISGHATLYWYQQILGQGPKLLIQFQNNGVVDDSQLPKDRFSAERLKGVDSTLKIQPAKLEDSAVYLCASSLGPTSEEQFFGPGTRLTVL.

The rearrangement uses TRBV29-1 and TRBJ2-1, with D maybe TRBD2 (7 bases). The CDR3 sequence is 14 residues long. Trimming removed 6 bases at V and 6 bases at J, with 18 bases between. Germline CDR1 SQVTM, CDR2 ANQGSEA. The CDR3 loop is CSVTPPGGPNEQFF. As DNA, the CDR3 is TGCAGCGTGACCCCCCCCGGGGGGCCCAATGAGCAGTTCTTC.

The V call is TRBV2, the J call TRBJ1-2; D unresolved. Trimming took off 2 bases at V and 1 base at J, with 8 bases between the two ends. This CDR3 comprises 14 residues. Germline assignment: CDR1 SNHLY and CDR2 FYNNEI. The CDR3 is CASSERGYNYGYTF. CDR3 nucleotides: TGTGCCAGCAGTGAAAGAGGATATAACTATGGCTACACCTTC.

The chain carries TRBV5-1 and TRBJ2-7, with 9 bases matching TRBD2. J was trimmed by 6 bases and V by 4 bases; bases with no gene match: 11. CDR3 size: 15 residues. The germline CDR1 and CDR2 sequences are SGHRS and YFSETQ. For the CDR3, the DNA is TGCGCCAGCAGCCACGGGCTAGCGGGACGTAGCGAGCAGTACTTC. Encoded protein: CASSHGLAGRSEQYF. The complete variable domain, with remaining parts taken from reference TRBV5-1 and TRBJ2-7, reads KAGVTQTPRYLIKTRGQQVTLSCSPISGHRSVSWYQQTPGQGLQFLFEYFSETQRNKGNFPGRFSGRQFSNSRSEMNVSTLELGDSALYLCASSHGLAGRSEQYFGPGTRLTVT.

This clone was observed a single time. The rearrangement joins TRBV27 to TRBJ2-3; 13 nucleotides line up with TRBD2. The CDR3 is 16 residues long. CDR1 is MNHEY, CDR2 SMNVEV, per germline (reference sequence). Losses at the gene ends were 6 bases for V and 2 bases for J; bases not matched to a gene: 5. CDR3 in DNA: TGTGCCAGCAGGGGACTAGCGGGACGCTTCACAGATACGCAGTATTTT. Translation: CASRGLAGRFTDTQYF.

The chain employs TRBV28 and TRBJ2-2; TRBD2 might be the D (6 bases). V was shortened by 7 bases and J by 3 bases, with 12 bases between the two germline ends. CDR3 length: 14 residues. Germline V gene sequence: CDR1 MDHEN, CDR2 SYDVKM. CDR3 bases: TGTGCCAGCAATCGAGGGACTTACACCGGGGAGCTGTTTTTT. Translating it yields CASNRGTYTGELFF.

The chain couples TRBV28 to TRBJ2-7; the match to TRBD1 covers 10 bases. Germline V gene data show CDR1 as MDHEN and CDR2 as SYDVKM. CDR3 length: 18 residues. Losses at the gene ends were 2 bases for V and 3 bases for J; bases not matched to a gene: 13. The CDR3 DNA reads TGTGCCAGCAGTTTAGGTTTAGCGGGACAGGGGTTATTCTACGAGCAGTACTTC. Protein: CASSLGLAGQGLFYEQYF.

CDR3 bases: TGCGCCAGCAGCCAAGATGTAGCGATCGGACTAGCGGGAGAGGTACGAGAGACCCAGTACTTC. Its protein is CASSQDVAIGLAGEVRETQYF. V usage is TRBV4-1 and J usage is TRBJ2-5; 13 nucleotides align to TRBD2. The CDR3 totals 21 residues. Germline V lookup: CDR1 MGHRA, CDR2 YSYEKL. With 0 bases clipped from V and 4 bases from J, the junction kept 17 bases outside the gene matches.